The 3 T cell receptor beta chains in this list originate from one sample, sequenced in a study of post-analysis software for immune sequencing data. General study findings and limits: The five TRBV segments detected at higher frequency in patients than in controls included TRBV5-6, TRBV5-1 and TRBV20-1.

TCR beta cDNA libraries had unique molecular identifiers. TCRdb redid the calling of the PCR reads with MiXCR, one entry per CDR3 protein. The sample carries 430,000 or so distinct CDR3 sequences, 30% to 45% recorded once. These receptors lack a known antigen. Sequencing was done on a sample of blood. The receptors here all came from a girl aged 2 to 10 with multiple sclerosis.

The gene calls are TRBV29-1 and TRBJ1-1; the D is unclear. In germline, CDR1 is SQVTM, CDR2 ANQGSEA. The CDR3 has 14 residues. The germline V and J ends were trimmed by 8 bases and 1 base, with 17 bases remaining between them. CDR3 sequence: CSLPADKGNTEAFF. Written as DNA, the CDR3 is TGCAGCCTGCCCGCCGACAAGGGGAACACTGAAGCTTTCTTT. The full variable domain, with the rest looked up from reference TRBV29-1 and TRBJ1-1, is SAVISQKPSRDICQRGTSLTIQCQVDSQVTMMFWYRQQPGQSLTLIATANQGSEATYESGFVIDKFPISRPNLTFSTLTVSNMSPEDSSIYLCSLPADKGNTEAFFGQGTRLTVV.

This clonotype was seen many times. J is TRBJ2-7 and V is TRBV2, with no clear D. V shed 2 bases and J shed 0 bases, with 8 bases lying between them. Per the germline V gene, CDR1 is SNHLY and CDR2 is FYNNEI. The CDR3 sequence is 14 residues long. The CDR3 coding sequence is TGTGCCAGCAGTGAAATGCTCCACTCCTACGAGCAGTACTTC. Residues: CASSEMLHSYEQYF.

The rearrangement links TRBV12-3 or TRBV12-4 to TRBJ2-3; D is undetermined. The CDR3 is 14 amino acids. V dropped 8 bases and J dropped 2 bases, with 14 bases sitting between them. The CDR3 spells CASAAGPHTDTQYF. The DNA for the CDR3 is TGTGCCAGCGCCGCCGGGCCCCACACAGATACGCAGTATTTT.